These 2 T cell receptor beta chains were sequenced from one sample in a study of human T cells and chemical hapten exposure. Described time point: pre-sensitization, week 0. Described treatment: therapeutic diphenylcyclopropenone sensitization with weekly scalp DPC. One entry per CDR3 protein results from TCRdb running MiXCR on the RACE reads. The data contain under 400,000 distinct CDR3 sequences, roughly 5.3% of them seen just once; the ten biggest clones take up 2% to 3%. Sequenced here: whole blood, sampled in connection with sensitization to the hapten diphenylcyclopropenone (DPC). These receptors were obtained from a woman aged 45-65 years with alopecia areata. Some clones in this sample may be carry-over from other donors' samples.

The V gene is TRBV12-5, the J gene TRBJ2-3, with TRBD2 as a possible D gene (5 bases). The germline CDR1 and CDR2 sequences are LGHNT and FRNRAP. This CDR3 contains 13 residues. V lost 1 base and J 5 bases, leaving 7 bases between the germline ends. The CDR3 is CASGLGGEDTQYF. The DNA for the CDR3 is TGTGCTAGTGGTTTGGGGGGAGAAGATACGCAGTATTTT.

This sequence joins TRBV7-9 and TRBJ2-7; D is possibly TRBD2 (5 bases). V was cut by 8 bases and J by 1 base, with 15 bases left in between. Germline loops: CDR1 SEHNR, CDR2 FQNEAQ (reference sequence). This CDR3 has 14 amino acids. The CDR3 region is CASLASGASYEQYF. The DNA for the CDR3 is TGTGCCAGCCTGGCGAGCGGAGCATCCTACGAGCAGTACTTC.